The T cell receptor beta chain described here comes from a study of PD-1 blockade in mismatch repair-deficient tumors. Study at large: All were previously treated, progressing patients with about twelve mismatch repair-deficient cancer types. Whole-study results and caveats: Rapid post-treatment expansion, then contraction, generally preceding radiologic response, marked tumor-resident clones.

This CDR3 region has 18 residues. In germline, CDR1 is SQVTM, CDR2 ANQGSEA. The V gene lost 5 bases and the J gene lost 6 bases, with 29 bases spanning the gap. The TCR-sequenced patients were a few responders to pembrolizumab. Clones were sequenced by immunoSEQ multiplex PCR, and TCRdb holds only the in-frame ones, with some missing. The data show tens of thousands of clones, approximately 78% seen once. This clone was observed a single time. Its antigen is not identified. The specimen was peripheral blood, collected 44 weeks after starting pembrolizumab. This clonotype originated in an adult with mismatch repair-deficient cancer. The rearrangement uses TRBV29-1 and TRBJ1-5; the D gene is possibly TRBD1 (6 bases). DNA of the CDR3: TGCAGCGTTCGAAGATGGTGGGGGCAGGACCACCAAGGTCAGCCCCAGCATTTT. Its translation: CSVRRWWGQDHQGQPQHF.